This T cell receptor beta chain was identified during a study of cytomegalovirus exposure and HLA in healthy donors (dated by TCRdb to the late 2010s). Background on the whole study: An earlier analysis of 587 of the donors reported about 290 Gb of sequence data and roughly 100 million unique TCR beta sequences from about 179 million T cells. About 300 gigabases of sequencing data and 80 million or so unique TCR sequences were included in an early release covering roughly 600 HLA-typed donors. Among the approximately 430 genotyped donors, around 81% belonged to the genetic ancestry cluster associated with self-reported Caucasian donors. The study was designed to test whether signatures of past pathogen exposure could be identified by cataloging public T cell receptors. The study used immunosequencing to profile the T cell repertoires of about 670 subjects and linked those repertoires to cytomegalovirus serostatus. Besides the first cohort of roughly 700 subjects, a separate validation cohort made up of some 110 different subjects was used. The study combined high-throughput TCR immunosequencing, statistical association of individual TCRs with disease status, and machine learning to predict cytomegalovirus infection status. A later analysis re-examined previously published TCR beta repertoires from about 700 donors and added high-resolution HLA genotyping to investigate patterns of TCR occurrence. Rather than drawing on any new phenotypic data, the later analysis identified candidate immune exposures from TCR beta sequences and the way those sequences occurred across donors. To decide whether each TCR beta V gene segment behaved as functional or pseudogenic, an earlier analysis of some 600 of the donors relied on high-throughput TCR beta sequencing. Donor age, sex, ethnicity and CMV serostatus were compiled together with the repertoire data. Genome-wide SNP genotypes for about 60% of the roughly 700 donors were used in a later genetic analysis, which treated that subset as a discovery cohort. All discovery cohort repertoires had been generated using a single sequencing platform. HLA typing included class I and class II loci at four-digit resolution. Typing coverage differed by locus: A, B, C, DRB1 and DQB1 were typed in roughly 620-630 donors, DQA1 in around 500, DPA1 in 606, and DPB1 in 400 to 480. Four or five DR-DQ haplotypes were handled as single units for association and clustering because linkage in the cohort was strong. Among some 400 genotyped donors of the cohort, an average of approximately 240,000 unique TCR beta nucleotide sequences were sequenced per donor, roughly 18% of them non-productive. General findings and caveats noted by the study authors: Because some donors lacked HLA typing at each locus, the association tests relied only on the typed subset. Most TCR sequences were seen in very few donors, while some public TCRs were found in many individuals. The authors suggested that the approach could potentially be extended to other disease states and immunological phenotypes. V-gene and J-gene trimming of TCR beta chains was associated with a missense DCLRE1C variant in a later genetic analysis, and the association was replicated in an independent cohort. Roughly uniform sequencing depth across donors was assumed in presence/absence analyses, although this assumption may not hold. A further reported finding was that TCR beta sequences accurately predicted the HLA-A and HLA-B alleles for most subjects in the first cohort. Compared with the approximately 710-donor mean, donors in an Asian-associated ancestry cluster had fewer N-insertions in productive TCRs, according to a later genetic analysis. In a later analysis, TCR association rates were found to vary across HLA loci, with the most associated TCRs seen for DRB1 alleles and the fewest for HLA-C alleles. In vitro tests confirmed that a few of the cytomegalovirus-associated TCR beta chains recognize cytomegalovirus antigens. The cohort was sequenced for TCR beta chains only, and without alpha or paired-chain data the features that could be detected were limited. Linkage disequilibrium might explain the correlated functional status among segregating V segments, but an unknown experimental factor could not be excluded. Specific HLA alleles were associated with 18,000 or so TCR beta sequences at a false discovery rate of 0.05 in a later analysis. In the study, around 150 TCR beta chains were listed as associated with cytomegalovirus. CMV serostatus was the only immune exposure information available for the cohort. Roughly 15 rarely observed V segments, including chromosome 9 orphons, were excluded from the earlier analysis of several hundred of the donors because counts were too low. When HLA alleles, especially DR and DQ, strongly co-occurred, attributing TCR associations to individual alleles was difficult. The classifier was reported to diagnose cytomegalovirus status with high specificity and sensitivity in both the original and validation cohorts. Because the 87-base-pair reads could not distinguish some IMGT-functional V segments, including TRBV6-2 and TRBV6-3, those segments were excluded. A cluster of highly shared sequence variants was judged likely to represent a technical artifact of the sequencing pipeline. A later analysis reported that several top co-occurrence clusters appeared linked to parvovirus B19, influenza, CMV and Epstein-Barr virus. An earlier analysis of around 540 of the donors showed that most TCR beta V segments appeared in productive rearrangements either about 87% or about 30% of the time, which broadly matched IMGT annotations. In a later analysis, most CMV-associated TCR beta chains were found to appear HLA-restricted, with HLA associations seemingly driven largely by CMV exposure. A later analysis found that HLA-associated TCR beta chains were more clonally expanded and had lower generation probabilities than equally common non-associated chains.

In total, more than 500 healthy bone marrow donors made up the cohort. At the time of sampling, every cohort member was nominally healthy, though immune exposures that went unrecorded were likely present. The donor tested CMV seropositive, placing the donor among the roughly 270 seropositive members of the cohort. A peripheral blood sample was collected from each donor, and TCR beta sequencing was performed on peripheral blood mononuclear cells. Genomic DNA extraction from the blood cell samples was performed with the Qiagen DNeasy Blood Extraction Kit. Library preparation employed the immunoSEQ multiplex PCR assay. For the multiplex PCR, a mixture combining 60 forward primers for TCR Vbeta segments and 13 reverse primers for TCR Jbeta segments was used. Amplification of the CDR3 region of rearranged TCR beta genes was performed with a multiplex PCR assay on genomic DNA. On the Illumina HiSeq System, the amplified TCR beta libraries were sequenced as 87-base-pair reads. For the original study's pipeline: A later analysis tallied 80 million to 95 million unique TCR beta chains across the 550 to 850 repertoires, and about 10 million of those chains were shared by two or more donors. A nearest-neighbor algorithm error-corrected the raw reads and collapsed the reads into unique sequences, merging closely related sequences to remove PCR and sequencing errors. To assign V, D and J gene segments, CDR3 sequences were aligned to IMGT reference sequences. For a sequence to be retained, a match of at least six nucleotides was required to both a V gene segment and a J gene segment. Rearrangements were called productive when the CDR3 lacked stop codons and stayed in frame with V and J; all others were non-productive. Following IMGT convention, CDR3 was defined as the stretch from the second conserved V-encoded cysteine up to the conserved J-encoded phenylalanine. Sequences without an unambiguous match to a single V gene segment were excluded from the earlier analysis of 500 to 700 of the donors. In an earlier analysis of several hundred of the donors, a V segment was called functional when productive rearrangements were above 56.7%, and segregating when the standard deviation between donors exceeded 5%. To diagnose cytomegalovirus status from the catalog of TCR beta chain sequences, a statistical classification framework was built. V and J gene assignment, in a later analysis, came from comparing TCR nucleotide sequences with IMGT/GENE-DB human TR gene sequences. In a later analysis, CDR3 sequences and most-parsimonious VDJ recombination scenarios were assigned using the TCRdist pipeline. In a later analysis, each TCR beta chain was defined by its CDR3 amino acid sequence together with its V-gene family, and reads without a unique V-gene family were excluded. In a later analysis, 500 to 700 highly shared, low-generation-probability nucleotide sequences were removed to address suspected cross-contamination and a sequencing artifact. A later analysis calculated a clonal expansion index for each public chain from normalized within-repertoire ranks of inferred template counts. In a later analysis, generation probabilities were computed with a VDJ recombination model fitted to out-of-frame rearrangements, and the resulting probabilities were checked against IGoR. Hypergeometric tests were used in a later analysis to score TCR-TCR, TCR-HLA and TCR-CMV co-occurrence, with a repertoire-size bias correction applied to the TCR pairs. In a later analysis, false discovery rates were estimated by permuting HLA or CMV assignments 20 times. In a later analysis, co-occurring TCRs were grouped with DBSCAN, and TCRdist sequence similarity was added when clustering was performed within HLA-allele-positive subsets. Co-occurrence clustering excluded repertoires with fewer than 30,000 or more than 120,000 public chains, plus five with anomalous nucleotide sharing. Imported from immuneACCESS, the table was reduced by TCRdb to in-frame sequences with V and J called. These copies leave out some clones; in studies compared against another copy, an unresolved V gene accounts for under half, and the cause of the remainder is not known. V and J calls plus clone size are reproduced from that table; the DNA served to infer D and trimming. The sample yields about 170,000 clones; approximately 81% were counted once. The top ten constitute approximately 2% of the sample.

As to this clone: The target of this receptor is not known. There are no base qualities to consult, and no much larger clone falls within one base.

For CDR1 and CDR2, the germline V gene lists LGHNA and YNFKEQ. The CDR3, cysteine through phenylalanine, is 16 amino acids long. The retained sequence is limited to the CDR3, 48 bases, with the frame set at the first base. V trim: 0 bases; J trim: 8 bases; unmatched bases: 9. The sequence came from a man between 18 and 35 years old in good health and CMV-seropositive. The chain is encoded by TRBV4-2 joined to TRBJ2-1, and TRBD2 matches 8 of the central bases. Material for sequencing was PBMCs. The CDR3 corresponds to CASSQEGTRGFDEQFF. The nucleotide sequence is given as TGTGCCAGCAGCCAAGAAGGGACTAGGGGTTTTGATGAGCAGTTCTTC.